Described below is a single T cell receptor (beta chain) sequence and its context. Antigen specificity is unknown. The data were obtained in a study of PD-1 blockade in classical Hodgkin lymphoma. Across the study: Patients had nivolumab dosed at 3 mg/kg, delivered intravenously every 2 weeks. General study findings and limits: The origin of the repertoire differences remains undefined, with disease activity or prior therapy as possible causes. CD8+ TCR diversity did not rise significantly by C4D1, unlike CD4+.

Time point meaning: cycle 4 day 1 (C4D1), after 6 weeks of nivolumab. After autologous stem cell transplantation all patients relapsed, and prior brentuximab vedotin exposure differed between cohorts. Repertoires were generated with immunoSEQ multiplex PCR, while TCRdb's copy carries only in-frame clones and drops some. The data contain 64,000 or so clones, roughly nine tenths of them singletons. The TCR comes from a human donor with classical Hodgkin lymphoma. The material sequenced was peripheral blood mononuclear cells (PBMCs), taken before the fourth cycle of nivolumab.

CDR3 nucleotides: TGTGCCAGCAGCTCCCCCGGACAGCAAAGCCCGAACACTGAAGCTTTCTTT. Translating it yields CASSSPGQQSPNTEAFF. The chain uses TRBV7-9 and TRBJ1-1, with D perhaps matching TRBD1 (6 bases). V lost 4 bases and J 1 base, leaving 19 bases between the germline ends. Germline assignment: CDR1 SEHNR and CDR2 FQNEAQ (reference sequence). The CDR3 has 17 amino acids.